This paragraph covers one TCR beta chain sequence. Other DNA sequences in this specimen translate into the identical CDR3. The germline V gene encodes CDR1 KGHSH and CDR2 LQKENI. This CDR3 has 14 residues. V shed 3 bases and J 4 bases; nucleotides not matched to a gene: 1. Repertoires were generated with immunoSEQ multiplex PCR, while TCRdb's copy carries only in-frame clones and drops some. The top ten clones hold less than 15% of a sample with approximately 220,000 clones, around 91% of them seen once. This specimen belongs to a study of blood T cell repertoires in COVID-19. Study information: The United States, Italy and Spain provided the acute and convalescent COVID-19 samples.

The receptor was isolated from a man aged 25 to 40 who had been exposed to COVID-19. Sequenced: PBMCs or T cells enriched from blood (not recorded which). This rearrangement joins TRBV18 to TRBJ1-5, with 9 positions matching TRBD1. CDR3 region: CASSPGTGNQPQHF. The CDR3 DNA sequence: TGTGCCAGCTCACCCGGGACAGGGAATCAGCCCCAGCATTTT.